These 5 T cell receptor beta chains originate from one sample sequenced in a study of blood T cells in healthy people across ages. Primers used in a second PCR of about 6 to 11 cycles were a sample-barcoded 5' primer and a J-beta primer mix. TCRdb recomputed calls from the 5' RACE reads with MiXCR, one row per CDR3 protein. The sample yields 730,000 or so distinct CDR3 sequences, approximately 39% seen once. Sequenced input: blood. The receptor set was obtained from a woman aged 55-75 years in good health.

The rearrangement joins TRBV7-9 to TRBJ2-7; maybe TRBD1 (5 bases). Germline loops: CDR1 SEHNR, CDR2 FQNEAQ (reference sequence). Trimming left V 5 bases short and J 3 bases short, with 11 bases between. This CDR3 has 13 residues. CDR3 sequence: CASSPGHYYEQYF. CDR3 bases: TGTGCCAGCAGCCCCGGACATTACTACGAGCAGTACTTC.

This chain joins TRBV20-1 and TRBJ2-5; 8 bases align to TRBD2. CDR3 size: 15 residues. Trimming took 6 bases from V and 2 from J; bases not matched to a gene: 11. Germline-derived CDR1 and CDR2 are DFQATT and SNEGSKA (reference sequence). CDR3 region: CSAPLGAGGQETQYF. The CDR3 DNA reads as TGCAGTGCCCCCCTCGGGGCGGGGGGACAAGAGACCCAGTACTTC.

This clonotype was picked up a small number of times. V and J are TRBV7-2 and TRBJ2-2; no clear D. This CDR3 contains 15 residues. Germline V lookup: CDR1 SGHTA, CDR2 FQGNSA. V lost 1 base, J lost 2 bases, and 8 bases lay in between. CDR3 DNA sequence: TGTGCCAGCAGCTTAGAGGCAGGCAACACCGGGGAGCTGTTTTTT. Translated: CASSLEAGNTGELFF.

The J gene is TRBJ1-1, the V gene TRBV29-1; a possible D gene is TRBD1 (6 bases). The germline V gene has CDR1 SQVTM and CDR2 ANQGSEA. This CDR3 has 14 residues. Trimming pared 8 bases from V and 5 bases from J, leaving 21 bases between. The CDR3 reads CSSSGTPERTEAFF. Written as DNA, the CDR3 is TGCAGCTCTTCCGGGACACCGGAAAGAACTGAAGCTTTCTTT.

The chain employs TRBV5-1 and TRBJ2-1; the D gene is possibly TRBD1 (6 bases). Germline CDR1 and CDR2: SGHRS and YFSETQ. The CDR3 loop spans 15 amino acids. V lost 4 bases and J 10 bases, leaving 21 bases between the germline ends. The CDR3 loop reads CASSHRDTGAYEQFF. CDR3 nucleotide sequence: TGCGCCAGCAGCCACCGGGACACTGGGGCCTACGAGCAGTTCTTC.